This T cell receptor (beta chain) was retrieved from a study of CD8+CD57+ T cells in acquired aplastic anemia. The overall study: Healthy donors gave 11 million or so reads on average for CD4+ cells.

Profiles of TCR beta VDJ and CDR3 were generated from a genomic DNA template. MiXCR was run by TCRdb on the reads, yielding one entry per CDR3 protein. The sample has about 81,000 distinct CDR3 sequences, about half seen once; the top ten hold around 63%. Comments on this clonotype: Its matching antigen is unknown.

The CDR3 has 12 residues. Germline loops: CDR1 KGHDR, CDR2 SFDVKD. V shed 11 bases and J shed 2 bases, with 11 bases lying between them. Study outcomes and limitations: The study identified roughly 29 CD8+ CDR3 sequences shared by patients and controls. Controls did not differ significantly from patients in CD8+ Simpson's diversity.

Source material: sorted CD4+, CD8+, or CD8+CD57+ T cells (not recorded which) from PBMCs. V is TRBV24-1 and J is TRBJ1-2; no clear D. The source is a human donor in good health, serving as a control. The CDR3 protein is CASTAKNYGYTF. The CDR3 DNA sequence: TGTGCCAGTACAGCGAAGAACTATGGCTACACCTTC.